This T cell receptor beta chain derives from a study of cytomegalovirus exposure and HLA in healthy donors. Study in general: Ancestry clustering placed about 86% of a few hundred genotyped donors in the Caucasian-associated cluster.

The CDR3 spans 15 residues. Germline values: CDR1 LNHDA, CDR2 SQIVND (reference sequence). The junction had 2 bases not matched to a gene; V was cut back by 4 bases and J by 0 bases. PCR used 60 Vbeta primers and 13 Jbeta primers. Method: immunoSEQ multiplex PCR; TCRdb's copy keeps in-frame clones and lacks some. In the table there are about 180,000 clones, around 77% of which are singletons. Though nominally healthy at sampling, donors likely had unrecorded immune exposures. V and J are TRBV19 and TRBJ2-2, with 7 bases lining up with TRBD1. Sequences were obtained from PBMCs. The source is a man in his 60s in good health and CMV-seronegative. CDR3 sequence (DNA): TGTGCCAGTAGTAAAGGGGGCCCGAACACCGGGGAGCTGTTTTTT. Its translation: CASSKGGPNTGELFF.